The clone carrying this T cell receptor (beta chain) was observed a handful of times. Its target is unknown. The data were taken from a study of T cell repertoires in cytomegalovirus infection. Study as a whole: Recently described HLA-C-restricted plus well-studied HLA-B-restricted CMV epitopes were used. CMV infection and matching HLA type were both indicated by public TCR beta signatures.

TCRdb re-analysed the reads in MiXCR, keeping a single row per CDR3 protein. Of some 700,000 distinct CDR3 sequences listed, around a third are singletons. The ends lost 0 bases at V and 3 bases at J; junction bases unmatched: 8. The CDR3 is 17 residues long. Germline V gene sequence: CDR1 MDHEN, CDR2 SYDVKM. This TCR was recovered from a human donor in good health (CMV status not recorded). Some clones in this sample may be carry-over from other donors' samples. The sample consisted of cultured PBMCs, taken from culture after CMV antigen stimulation. The V and J genes are TRBV28 and TRBJ1-1; TRBD1 matches at 9 bases. The CDR3 bases are TGTGCCAGCAGTTTATGGGGACAGGGCGGAGAGGACACTGAAGCTTTCTTT. Its protein is CASSLWGQGGEDTEAFF.